This T cell receptor (beta chain) is drawn from a study of blood T cell repertoires in COVID-19. This clone appeared once. Authors' processing steps: Quantification of nucleated cells was approximated via reference gene primer amplification. Using immunoSEQ multiplex PCR, the repertoire was profiled, and TCRdb retains in-frame clones only, with some absent. V, J and clone size are those of that table, while D and trimming were read from the DNA. The sample records a few hundred thousand clones, roughly 84% being singletons. This TCR derives from a man aged 25-45 years with active or convalescent COVID-19. Sequencing was done on a sample of peripheral blood.

The CDR3: CASSRDRGTNEKLFF. The CDR3 nucleotides read TGTGCCAGCAGTCGCGACAGGGGTACTAATGAAAAACTGTTTTTT. The chain recombines TRBV6-5 with TRBJ1-4, with 8 nucleotides matching TRBD1. CDR3 size: 15 residues. V shed 5 bases and J 2 bases; nucleotides not matched to a gene: 4. Germline loops: CDR1 MNHEY, CDR2 SVGAGI.